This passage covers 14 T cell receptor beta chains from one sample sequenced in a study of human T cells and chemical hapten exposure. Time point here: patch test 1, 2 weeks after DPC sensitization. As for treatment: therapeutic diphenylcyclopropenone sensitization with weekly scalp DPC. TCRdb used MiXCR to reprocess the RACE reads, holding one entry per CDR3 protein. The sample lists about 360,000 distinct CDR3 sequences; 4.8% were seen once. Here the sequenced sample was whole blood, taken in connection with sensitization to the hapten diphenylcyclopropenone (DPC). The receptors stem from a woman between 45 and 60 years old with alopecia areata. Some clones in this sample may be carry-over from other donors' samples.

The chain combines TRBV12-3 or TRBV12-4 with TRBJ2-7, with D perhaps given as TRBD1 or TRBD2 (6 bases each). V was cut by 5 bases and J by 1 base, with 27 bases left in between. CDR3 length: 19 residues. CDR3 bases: TGTGCCAGCAGTCCCCTCACGGGGGCGCGTATAGGTGGATCCTACGAGCAGTACTTC. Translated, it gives CASSPLTGARIGGSYEQYF.

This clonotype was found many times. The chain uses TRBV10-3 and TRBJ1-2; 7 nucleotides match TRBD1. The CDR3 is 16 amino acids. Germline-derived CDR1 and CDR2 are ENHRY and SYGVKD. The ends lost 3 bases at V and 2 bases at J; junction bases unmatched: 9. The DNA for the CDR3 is TGTGCCATCAGTGAAACTAAATTGACAGGGAACTATGGCTACACCTTC. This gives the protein CAISETKLTGNYGYTF.

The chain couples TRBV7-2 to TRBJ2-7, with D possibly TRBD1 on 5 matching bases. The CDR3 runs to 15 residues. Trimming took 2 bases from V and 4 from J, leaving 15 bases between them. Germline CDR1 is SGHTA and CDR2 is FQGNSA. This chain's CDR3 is CASSLTGQVRYEQYF. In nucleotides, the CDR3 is TGTGCCAGCAGCTTAACAGGCCAGGTGCGGTACGAGCAGTACTTC.

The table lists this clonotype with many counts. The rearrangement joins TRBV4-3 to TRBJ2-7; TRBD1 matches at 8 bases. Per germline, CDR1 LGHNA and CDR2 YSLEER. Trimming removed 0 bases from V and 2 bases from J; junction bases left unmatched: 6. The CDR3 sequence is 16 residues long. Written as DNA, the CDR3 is TGCGCCAGCAGCCAAGAGGCAGGACAGGGTCCCTACGAGCAGTACTTC. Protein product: CASSQEAGQGPYEQYF.

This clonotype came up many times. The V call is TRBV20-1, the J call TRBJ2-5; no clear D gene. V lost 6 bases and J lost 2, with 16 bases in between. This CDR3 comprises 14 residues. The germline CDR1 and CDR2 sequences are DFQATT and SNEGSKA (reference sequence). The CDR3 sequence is CSALLLVLQETQYF. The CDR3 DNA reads TGCAGTGCACTCCTTCTAGTGTTACAAGAGACCCAGTACTTC.

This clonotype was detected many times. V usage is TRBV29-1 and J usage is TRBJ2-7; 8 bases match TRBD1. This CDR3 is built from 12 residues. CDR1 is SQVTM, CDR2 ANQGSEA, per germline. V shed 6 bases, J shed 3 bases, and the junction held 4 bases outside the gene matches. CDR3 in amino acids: CSVEQGDYEQYF. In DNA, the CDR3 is TGCAGCGTCGAACAGGGGGACTACGAGCAGTACTTC.

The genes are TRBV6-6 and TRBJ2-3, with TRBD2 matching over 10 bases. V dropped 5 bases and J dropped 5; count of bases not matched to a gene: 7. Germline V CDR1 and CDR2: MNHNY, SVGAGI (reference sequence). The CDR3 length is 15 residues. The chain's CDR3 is CASSLLAGVGDTQYF. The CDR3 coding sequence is TGTGCCAGCAGTCTTCTAGCGGGAGTGGGAGATACGCAGTATTTT.

The CDR3 is CAWSFLGLAGKNEQFF. CDR3 in DNA: TGTGCCTGGAGTTTCCTGGGACTAGCGGGAAAGAATGAGCAGTTCTTC. V and J are TRBV30 and TRBJ2-1, with 13 positions matching TRBD2. Germline values: CDR1 GTSNPN, CDR2 SVGIG (reference sequence). This CDR3 contains 16 residues. Losses at the gene ends were 2 bases for V and 7 bases for J; bases not matched to a gene: 8.

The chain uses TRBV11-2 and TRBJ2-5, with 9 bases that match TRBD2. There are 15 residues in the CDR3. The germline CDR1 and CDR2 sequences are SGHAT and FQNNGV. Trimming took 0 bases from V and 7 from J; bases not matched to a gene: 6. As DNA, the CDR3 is TGTGCCAGCAGCTTAGAGCTAGCGGGGAGGGGGACCCAGTACTTC. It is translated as CASSLELAGRGTQYF.

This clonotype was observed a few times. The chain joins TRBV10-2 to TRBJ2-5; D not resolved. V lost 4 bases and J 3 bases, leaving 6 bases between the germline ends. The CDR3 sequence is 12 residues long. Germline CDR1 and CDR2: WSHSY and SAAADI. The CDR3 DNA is TGCGCCAGCAGTGCTCTAGAAGAGACCCAGTACTTC. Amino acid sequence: CASSALEETQYF.

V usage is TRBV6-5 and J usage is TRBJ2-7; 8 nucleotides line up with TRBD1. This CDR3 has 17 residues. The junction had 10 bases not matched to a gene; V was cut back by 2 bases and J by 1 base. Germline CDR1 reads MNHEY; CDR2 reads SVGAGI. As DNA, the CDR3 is TGTGCCAGCAGTTACCATGGGACAGGAGATATTTCCTACGAGCAGTACTTC. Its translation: CASSYHGTGDISYEQYF.

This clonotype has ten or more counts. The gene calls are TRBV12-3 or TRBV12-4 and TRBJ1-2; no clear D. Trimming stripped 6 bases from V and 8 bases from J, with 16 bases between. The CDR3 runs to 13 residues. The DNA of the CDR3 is TGTGCCAGCAGCCCGGACCTTATCGGAGGCTACACCTTC. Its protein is CASSPDLIGGYTF.

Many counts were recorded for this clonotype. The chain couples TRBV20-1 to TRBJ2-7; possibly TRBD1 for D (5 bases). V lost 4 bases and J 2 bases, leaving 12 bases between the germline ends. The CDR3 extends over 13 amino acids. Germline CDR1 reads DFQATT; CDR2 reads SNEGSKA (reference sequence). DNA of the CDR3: TGCAGTGCTACCTCAGGGTTAACCTACGAGCAGTACTTC. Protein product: CSATSGLTYEQYF.

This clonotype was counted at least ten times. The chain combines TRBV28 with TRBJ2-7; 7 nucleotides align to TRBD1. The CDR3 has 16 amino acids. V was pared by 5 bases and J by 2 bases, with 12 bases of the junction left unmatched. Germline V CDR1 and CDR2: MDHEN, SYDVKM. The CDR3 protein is CASSESRDRTPYEQYF. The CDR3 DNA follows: TGTGCCAGCAGTGAGTCCCGGGACAGAACACCCTACGAGCAGTACTTC.